The rows below give T cell receptor beta chains drawn from one sample of a study of blood T cell repertoires in COVID-19. Produced via immunoSEQ multiplex PCR; TCRdb's table is partial and in-frame only. The sample contains about 170,000 clones, approximately 90% of which appear only once. The sequencing input was peripheral blood. The receptors derive from a man in his 60s with acute or convalescent COVID-19. The CDR3 runs from the conserved cysteine through the conserved F or W. Fields, in order: CDR3 DNA, CDR3 protein, J gene, V gene, clone size, CDR3 length, D gene. The D gene is left open where the match is weak. Clone size is shown for a subset of rows, as once, few, many or a class of expanded clone.

DNA: TGTGCCTGGACGTGGGCTAGCGGACAAGAGACCCAGTACTTC; CDR3: CAWTWASGQETQYF; J: TRBJ2-5; V: TRBV30; size: .; length: 14; D: TRBD2
DNA: TGCGCCAGCAGCCAAGTGATAGCGGGAACAGATACGCAGTATTTT; CDR3: CASSQVIAGTDTQYF; J: TRBJ2-3; V: TRBV4-1; size: .; length: 15; D: TRBD2
DNA: TGTGCCAGCAGCCAATCCCGGGGGGATCAGCCCCAGCATTTT; CDR3: CASSQSRGDQPQHF; J: TRBJ1-5; V: TRBV16; size: .; length: 14; D: .
DNA: TGTGCCACCAGCCCTCGTCTCAGCTCTGGAAACACCATATATTTT; CDR3: CATSPRLSSGNTIYF; J: TRBJ1-3; V: TRBV15; size: .; length: 15; D: .
DNA: TGTGCCTGGCAAGTCGGGGGACCCTACAATGAGCAGTTCTTC; CDR3: CAWQVGGPYNEQFF; J: TRBJ2-1; V: TRBV30; size: .; length: 14; D: .
DNA: TGCGCCAGCAGCTTAGATCACAGGGGCTCGAATGTATCACCCCTCCACTTT; CDR3: CASSLDHRGSNVSPLHF; J: TRBJ1-6; V: TRBV5-1; size: once; length: 17; D: TRBD1
DNA: TGTGCCAGCAGCCCCAGGGGGAGCTCCTACGAGCAGTACTTC; CDR3: CASSPRGSSYEQYF; J: TRBJ2-7; V: TRBV6-5; size: few; length: 14; D: TRBD1
DNA: TGCGCCAGCAGTGAATTCAGCGGGACAGGTCAAAAACTGTTTTTT; CDR3: CASSEFSGTGQKLFF; J: TRBJ1-4; V: TRBV10-1; size: once; length: 15; D: TRBD1
DNA: TGCGCCAGCAGCTTGGTCGCCAGGGAATTTGGAAACACCATATATTTT; CDR3: CASSLVAREFGNTIYF; J: TRBJ1-3; V: TRBV5-1; size: .; length: 16; D: .
DNA: TGTGCCAGCAGTGCGTCCTGGGGAGTAGATCAGCCCCAGCATTTT; CDR3: CASSASWGVDQPQHF; J: TRBJ1-5; V: TRBV27; size: .; length: 15; D: .
DNA: TGTGCCAGCAGCACTTTGACAGGGCCCCGCTCTGGAAACACCATATATTTT; CDR3: CASSTLTGPRSGNTIYF; J: TRBJ1-3; V: TRBV7-6; size: .; length: 17; D: TRBD1
DNA: TGTGCCAGTAGTATTCCAGGGGCCGGGGAGCTGTTTTTT; CDR3: CASSIPGAGELFF; J: TRBJ2-2; V: TRBV19; size: .; length: 13; D: .
DNA: TGTGCCACTAAACAGGATAGCAATCAGCCCCAGCATTTT; CDR3: CATKQDSNQPQHF; J: TRBJ1-5; V: TRBV6-6; size: .; length: 13; D: .
DNA: TGTGCCAGCAGTTTATCCCGTGGGAGGGTGGCTACAGATACGCAGTATTTT; CDR3: CASSLSRGRVATDTQYF; J: TRBJ2-3; V: TRBV27; size: .; length: 17; D: TRBD2
DNA: TGTGCCACCAGTGACACGACTAGCCACTCGCGCTCCTACAATGAGCAGTTCTTC; CDR3: CATSDTTSHSRSYNEQFF; J: TRBJ2-1; V: TRBV24-1; size: .; length: 18; D: TRBD2
DNA: TGTGCCAGCAGCTTGGCAGGGACTAATGAAAAACTGTTTTTT; CDR3: CASSLAGTNEKLFF; J: TRBJ1-4; V: TRBV5-6; size: once; length: 14; D: .
DNA: TGCGCCAGCAGCTCCTCGACTAGCGGGATTGATACGCAGTATTTT; CDR3: CASSSSTSGIDTQYF; J: TRBJ2-3; V: TRBV5-1; size: .; length: 15; D: TRBD2
DNA: TGTGCCAGCAGTACCGGGACAGGGAACACTGAAGCTTTCTTT; CDR3: CASSTGTGNTEAFF; J: TRBJ1-1; V: TRBV6-4; size: .; length: 14; D: TRBD1
DNA: TGTGCCGGCCGCTTGCAGGGCAACACTGAAGCTTTCTTT; CDR3: CAGRLQGNTEAFF; J: TRBJ1-1; V: TRBV30; size: once; length: 13; D: .
DNA: TGTGCCAGCAGCCACGGGGTCTCCTACGAGCAGTACTTC; CDR3: CASSHGVSYEQYF; J: TRBJ2-7; V: TRBV7-9; size: .; length: 13; D: .
DNA: TGTGCCTGGAGTGCGACAGGGACTGGAAACACCATATATTTT; CDR3: CAWSATGTGNTIYF; J: TRBJ1-3; V: TRBV30; size: .; length: 14; D: TRBD1
DNA: TGTGCCAGCAGTTTCCTGGGAGATGAGCAGTTCTTC; CDR3: CASSFLGDEQFF; J: TRBJ2-1; V: TRBV27; size: .; length: 12; D: .
DNA: TGTGCCAGCTGTACCGACAGGCGGAACACTGAAGCTTTCTTT; CDR3: CASCTDRRNTEAFF; J: TRBJ1-1; V: TRBV18; size: .; length: 14; D: .
DNA: TGTGCCAGCAGCGCTCGGTTGAACACTGAAGCTTTCTTT; CDR3: CASSARLNTEAFF; J: TRBJ1-1; V: TRBV7-8; size: .; length: 13; D: .
DNA: TGCGCCAGCAGTGAAAACGGACAGGGTGTCTACACCTTC; CDR3: CASSENGQGVYTF; J: TRBJ1-2; V: TRBV10-1; size: .; length: 13; D: TRBD1
DNA: TGTGCCAGCAGCTTAGACCCAGGGGAATTTCAGCCCCAGCATTTT; CDR3: CASSLDPGEFQPQHF; J: TRBJ1-5; V: TRBV7-2; size: .; length: 15; D: .
DNA: TGTGCCAGCAGCAACCGACTTTCCATGAACACTGAAGCTTTCTTT; CDR3: CASSNRLSMNTEAFF; J: TRBJ1-1; V: TRBV6-2/TRBV6-3; size: .; length: 15; D: .